This entry features one TCR beta chain sequence. The sample is drawn from a study of blood T cell repertoires in COVID-19. Study-wide context: Donors in the United States, Italy and Spain gave samples during acute or convalescent COVID-19. The cDNA or gDNA used as material had been derived from T cells, B-cell-depleted T cells, or PBMCs.

Germline CDR1 and CDR2: SGHVS and FQNEAQ. V shed 1 base, J shed 5 bases, and the junction held 11 bases outside the gene matches. There are 18 residues in the CDR3. In the original analysis: Counts of nucleated cells, estimated from reference gene primer amplification, were obtained. Here immunoSEQ multiplex PCR was the method, and the copy in TCRdb shows in-frame clones only, minus some. The D gene and trimming were derived from the DNA, and the V and J assignments and clone size from that table. The sample lists 50,000 or so clones, about 90% seen once, with approximately 16% in the top ten. Sample: peripheral blood. The chain uses TRBV7-8 and TRBJ2-3, with TRBD2 identical over 11 bases. This TCR derives from a human donor with active COVID-19. The donor label of this sample is uncertain. The chain's CDR3 is CASSLGHLSGGARDTQYF. For the CDR3, the DNA is TGTGCCAGCAGCTTAGGTCATCTTAGCGGGGGGGCCCGAGATACGCAGTATTTT.